This T cell receptor beta chain was found in a study of graft-versus-host responses after intestinal transplantation. Turning to the study itself: Recipients underwent multivisceral, liver-intestinal, or isolated intestinal transplants. Induction with anti-thymocyte globulin, then tacrolimus and steroids for around three years, was given to all recipients.

TCRdb keeps only in-frame clones here, not all; method: immunoSEQ multiplex PCR. Here the sample spans approximately 14,000 clones, 25% to 30% being singletons. The CDR3 loop spans 15 amino acids. Between the trimmed V and J ends, which lost 5 bases and 4 bases, there was a span of 15 bases. The germline V gene encodes CDR1 SGHTA and CDR2 FQGNSA. The authors seeded around 200,000 CFSE-labeled responder cells together with around 200,000 irradiated stimulator cells tagged with violet dye. Sorting of proliferating CFSE-low CD3+CD4+ and CD3+CD8+ responders took place after the reaction. This clone occurred a few times.

The chain combines TRBV7-2 with TRBJ2-1, with D perhaps TRBD2 (6 bases). This material consisted of alloreactive CD4+ T cells from a mixed lymphocyte reaction culture, taken before intestinal transplant. Stated subset: CFSE-low proliferating T cells sorted from roughly 6-day pre-transplant mixed lymphocyte reaction (GvH or HvG direction). This TCR was recovered from a human patient who received an intestinal transplant. Here the CDR3 reads CASSHPGTRYNEQFF. The CDR3, as DNA: TGTGCCAGCAGCCACCCAGGGACTCGGTACAATGAGCAGTTCTTC.